This TCR beta chain was captured by sequencing in a study of blood T cell repertoires in COVID-19. Profiled with immunoSEQ multiplex PCR; TCRdb holds only in-frame clones, not every one. The table records around 72,000 clones, over 75% of them present only once. The CDR3 spans 14 residues. Trimming left V 6 bases short and J 1 base short, with 8 bases between. Per the germline V gene, CDR1 is SGHRS and CDR2 is YFSETQ. This TCR derives from a man in his fifties or sixties with acute or convalescent COVID-19. The material sequenced was peripheral blood. The rearrangement joins TRBV5-1 to TRBJ2-6; D possibly corresponds to TRBD2 (5 bases). The DNA of the CDR3 is TGCGCCAGCACCCGCGGGTCTGGGGCCAACGTCCTGACTTTC. It yields the protein CASTRGSGANVLTF.